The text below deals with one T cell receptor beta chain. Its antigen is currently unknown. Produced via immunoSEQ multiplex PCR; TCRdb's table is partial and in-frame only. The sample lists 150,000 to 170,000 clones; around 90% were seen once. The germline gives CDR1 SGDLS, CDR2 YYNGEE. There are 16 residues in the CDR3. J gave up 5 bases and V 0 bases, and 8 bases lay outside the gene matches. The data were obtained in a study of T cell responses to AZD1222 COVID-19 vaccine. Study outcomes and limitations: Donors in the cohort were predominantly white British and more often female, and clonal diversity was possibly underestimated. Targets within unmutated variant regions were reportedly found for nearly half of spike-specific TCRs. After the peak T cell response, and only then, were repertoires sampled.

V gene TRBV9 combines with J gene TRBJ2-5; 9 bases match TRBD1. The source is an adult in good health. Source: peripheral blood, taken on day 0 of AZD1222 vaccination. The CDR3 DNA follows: TGTGCCAGCAGCGTAGATTGGACAGGGGTGGTGGAGACCCAGTACTTC. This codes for CASSVDWTGVVETQYF.